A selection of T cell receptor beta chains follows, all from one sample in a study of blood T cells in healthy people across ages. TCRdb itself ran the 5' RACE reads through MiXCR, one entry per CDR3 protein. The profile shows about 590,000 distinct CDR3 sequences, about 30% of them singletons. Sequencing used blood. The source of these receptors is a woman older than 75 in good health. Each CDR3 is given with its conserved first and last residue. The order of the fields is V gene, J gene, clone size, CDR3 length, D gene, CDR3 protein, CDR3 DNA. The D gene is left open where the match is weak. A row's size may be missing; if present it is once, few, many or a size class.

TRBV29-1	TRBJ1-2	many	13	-	CSVDSGSNYGYTF	TGCAGCGTTGATTCGGGTTCTAACTATGGCTACACCTTC
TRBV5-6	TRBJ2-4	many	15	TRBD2	CASSRLAGGPDIQYF	TGTGCCAGCAGCAGACTAGCGGGGGGGCCTGACATTCAGTACTTC
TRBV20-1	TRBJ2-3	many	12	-	CSASPGGVGQYF	TGCAGTGCTTCCCCCGGGGGCGTTGGGCAGTATTTT
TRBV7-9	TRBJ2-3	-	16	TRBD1	CASSTRTGGPPDTQYF	TGTGCCAGCAGCACAAGGACAGGGGGTCCCCCAGATACGCAGTATTTT
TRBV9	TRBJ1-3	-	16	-	CASSPRGQFSGNTIYF	TGTGCCAGCAGCCCCCGTGGACAGTTCTCTGGAAACACCATATATTTT
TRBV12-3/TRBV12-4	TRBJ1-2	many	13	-	CASSLSRVYGYTF	TGTGCCAGCAGTTTGAGCAGGGTCTATGGCTACACCTTC
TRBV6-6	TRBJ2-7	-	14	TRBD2	CASSYGGRGYEQYF	TGTGCCAGCAGTTACGGCGGGAGGGGCTACGAGCAGTACTTC
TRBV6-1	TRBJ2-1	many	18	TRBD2	CASSRTSGGTPSYNEQFF	TGTGCCAGCAGCCGGACTAGCGGGGGGACTCCCTCCTACAATGAGCAGTTCTTC
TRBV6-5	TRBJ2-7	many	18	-	CASSYSRPLGAISYEQYF	TGTGCCAGCAGTTACTCGAGGCCCCTTGGCGCCATCTCCTACGAGCAGTACTTC
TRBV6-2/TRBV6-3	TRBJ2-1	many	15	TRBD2	CASSQTSGGYNEQFF	TGTGCCAGCAGTCAGACTAGCGGGGGGTACAATGAGCAGTTCTTC
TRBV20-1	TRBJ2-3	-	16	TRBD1	CSARDLRGHSTDTQYF	TGCAGTGCTAGAGATCTGAGGGGGCACAGCACAGATACGCAGTATTTT
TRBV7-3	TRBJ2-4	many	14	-	CASSSTGTNDIQYF	TGTGCCAGCAGCTCGACAGGGACTAACGACATTCAGTACTTC